This T cell receptor beta chain was recorded in a study of CD8 T cells in Susac syndrome. This clonotype appeared a single time. An amount of RNA that ranged from about 0.45 to 1 ug was reverse transcribed with random hexamers. By means of immunoSEQ multiplex PCR, TCR beta CDR3 spanning 54 Vbeta and 13 Jbeta underwent amplification. A single record per CDR3 protein comes from TCRdb applying MiXCR to the immunoSEQ multiplex PCR reads. In the table there are about 49,000 distinct CDR3 sequences, roughly 93% of which are singletons. This CDR3 is 15 amino acids long. The J segment lost 6 bases and the V segment lost 5 bases, leaving 7 bases of the junction unmatched. Germline assignment: CDR1 MNHEY and CDR2 SMNVEV (reference sequence). The sequenced target, TCR beta, came from blood CD8+ and CD4+ T cells. Healthy donors matched for age and sex were used as controls. TEMRA cells were enriched by FACS, while CD8+ and CD4+ T cells were obtained through a negative isolation that was performed magnetically.

The chain has TRBV27 and TRBJ1-4, with 9 bases aligning to TRBD1. What was sequenced was CD8+ T cells from PBMCs. This TCR was sampled from a human donor in good health. CDR3 bases: TGTGCCAGCAGTCACAAAGGGACAGGGTATGAAAAACTGTTTTTT. Protein product: CASSHKGTGYEKLFF.